Each of the 27 T cell receptor beta chains below was sequenced from the same sample in a study of shared clonotypes between healthy human individuals. The repertoire was sequenced with immunoSEQ multiplex PCR; TCRdb's copy has only in-frame clones and lacks some. The sample lists 550,000 to 800,000 clones; about 90% were seen once. Sample: memory CD8+ T cells from PBMCs. The subset: CD45RO+ cells pooled with CCR7-negative TemRA cells. All receptors derive from a man between 18 and 29 years old in good health. Some clones in this sample may be carry-over from other donors' samples.

The chain carries TRBV19 and TRBJ1-1; D possibly corresponds to TRBD1 (5 bases). This CDR3 has 14 residues. Germline V lookup: CDR1 LNHDA, CDR2 SQIVND (reference sequence). Trimming left V 8 bases short and J 3 bases short, with 16 bases between. In DNA, the CDR3 is TGTGCCAGTCATACGTCCCCCAGGGACACTGAAGCTTTCTTT. Translation gives CASHTSPRDTEAFF.

In its sample, this clone was seen many times. The V call is TRBV7-8, the J call TRBJ2-1; perhaps TRBD2 as D (5 bases). There are 14 residues in the CDR3. V was shortened by 1 base and J by 8 bases, with 12 bases between the two germline ends. From germline, CDR1 is SGHVS and CDR2 FQNEAQ. In DNA form, the CDR3 reads TGTGCCAGCAGCTTAGGCGGGCGGGCCCATGAGCAGTTCTTC. Translating gives CASSLGGRAHEQFF. Combining the CDR3 with reference TRBV7-8 and TRBJ2-1 gives the whole variable domain GAGVSQSPRYKVAKRGQDVALRCDPISGHVSLFWYQQALGQGPEFLTYFQNEAQLDKSGLPSDRFFAERPEGSVSTLKIQRTQQEDSAVYLCASSLGGRAHEQFFGPGTRLTVL.

The chain recombines TRBV6-6 with TRBJ2-1, with 11 nucleotides matching TRBD2. The CDR3 length is 13 residues. V lost 8 bases to trimming and J lost 5 bases; unmatched junction nucleotides: 2. Germline assignment: CDR1 MNHNY and CDR2 SVGAGI (reference sequence). CDR3 DNA: TGTGCCAGCTGGGGACTAGCGGACAATGAGCAGTTCTTC. Protein sequence: CASWGLADNEQFF.

The chain has TRBV7-9 and TRBJ2-1; TRBD2 is a possible D gene (6 bases). Trimming left V 5 bases short and J 4 bases short, with 24 bases between. The CDR3 extends over 18 amino acids. CDR1 and CDR2 from the germline V gene are SEHNR and FQNEAQ (reference sequence). The CDR3 sequence: CASSLNHLLSGQYNEQFF. In nucleotides, the CDR3 is TGTGCCAGCAGCCTAAACCACCTTCTTAGCGGACAATACAATGAGCAGTTCTTC.

CDR3 bases: TGTGCCAGCAGCTTGGATGGGCTAGCGGGAGTTCATACCTACAATGAGCAGTTCTTC. Translated: CASSLDGLAGVHTYNEQFF. The genes are TRBV7-9 and TRBJ2-1, with TRBD2 matching over 10 bases. Trimming at V came to 3 bases and at J to 2 bases, leaving 13 bases not matched to a gene. Germline values: CDR1 SEHNR, CDR2 FQNEAQ (reference sequence). This CDR3 comprises 19 residues.

The chain is built from TRBV19 and TRBJ2-1; D may be TRBD2 (5 bases). CDR1 is LNHDA and CDR2 is SQIVND in the germline V gene (reference sequence). This CDR3 has 14 residues. Between the trimmed V and J ends, which lost 6 bases and 6 bases, there was a span of 15 bases. The CDR3 sequence: CASRDYPWGNEQFF. The CDR3 coding sequence is TGTGCCAGTAGAGACTACCCCTGGGGCAATGAGCAGTTCTTC.

CDR3 in amino acids: CASSSTPGSNQPQHF. The CDR3 DNA sequence: TGTGCCAGCAGTTCCACCCCGGGAAGCAATCAGCCCCAGCATTTT. The chain employs TRBV5-4 and TRBJ1-5; D not resolved. This CDR3 has 15 amino acids. Trimming cost V 5 bases and J 1 base, with 13 bases left between them. Germline V gene lookup returns CDR1 SGHNT and CDR2 YYREEE (reference sequence). The whole variable domain, filled in from reference TRBV5-4 and TRBJ1-5, reads ETGVTQSPTHLIKTRGQQVTLRCSSQSGHNTVSWYQQALGQGPQFIFQYYREEENGRGNFPPRFSGLQFPNYSSELNVNALELDDSALYLCASSSTPGSNQPQHFGDGTRLSIL.

V and J are TRBV6-5 and TRBJ1-1; tentative D call: TRBD1 (5 bases). The CDR3 is made up of 13 amino acids. Trimming stripped 4 bases from V and 2 bases from J, with 8 bases between. Germline lookup yields CDR1 MNHEY and CDR2 SVGAGI. As DNA, the CDR3 is TGTGCCAGCAGTTGGGACTTTAACACTGAAGCTTTCTTT. The encoded protein is CASSWDFNTEAFF.

V and J are TRBV2 and TRBJ2-7; 9 bases are shared with TRBD2. The ends lost 7 bases at V and 5 bases at J; junction bases unmatched: 6. Germline V gene data show CDR1 as SNHLY and CDR2 as FYNNEI. The CDR3 runs to 13 residues. The CDR3 DNA reads as TGTGCCAGCATTTTTAGCGGGAGACACGAGCAGTACTTC. It yields the protein CASIFSGRHEQYF.

The V gene is TRBV27, the J gene TRBJ1-5; TRBD1 aligns across 8 bases. With V trimmed by 5 bases and J by 4 bases, 7 bases remained unmatched. The length of the CDR3 is 15 residues. From germline, CDR1 is MNHEY and CDR2 SMNVEV (reference sequence). CDR3 sequence: CASSARTGWNQPQHF. CDR3 DNA: TGTGCCAGCAGTGCTCGGACAGGGTGGAATCAGCCCCAGCATTTT.

This chain uses TRBV29-1 with TRBJ1-1, with a weak D call TRBD1 (6 bases). V gave up 6 bases and J gave up 8 bases, with 19 bases separating them. Per the germline V gene, CDR1 is SQVTM and CDR2 is ANQGSEA. The CDR3 is made up of 13 amino acids. The CDR3 DNA follows: TGCAGCGTATTCTTAACAGGGACCTTAGAAGCTTTCTTT. It encodes CSVFLTGTLEAFF.

This clone was seen only once. The J gene is TRBJ2-3, the V gene TRBV6-6; D assignment may be TRBD1 or TRBD2 (5 bases each). V was trimmed by 5 bases and J by 2 bases, leaving 14 bases between them. The CDR3 runs 15 residues. Germline CDR1 MNHNY, CDR2 SVGAGI (reference sequence). CDR3 DNA: TGTGCCAGCAGTAGACGGGACGGAACCACAGATACGCAGTATTTT. This translates into CASSRRDGTTDTQYF.

This clone was seen once. CDR3 sequence: CASSPGTVSNQPQHF. The CDR3 bases are TGCGCCAGCAGCCCCGGGACCGTGAGCAATCAGCCCCAGCATTTT. The chain combines TRBV5-1 with TRBJ1-5; D perhaps matches TRBD1 (5 bases). This CDR3 has 15 amino acids. V was trimmed by 4 bases and J by 1 base, leaving 12 bases between them. Germline assignment: CDR1 SGHRS and CDR2 YFSETQ. Together with reference TRBV5-1 and TRBJ1-5, the CDR3 gives the full variable domain: KAGVTQTPRYLIKTRGQQVTLSCSPISGHRSVSWYQQTPGQGLQFLFEYFSETQRNKGNFPGRFSGRQFSNSRSEMNVSTLELGDSALYLCASSPGTVSNQPQHFGDGTRLSIL.

The rearrangement links TRBV5-6 to TRBJ2-7; D unresolved. From germline, CDR1 is SGHDT and CDR2 YYEEEE. V was pared by 4 bases and J by 2 bases, with 4 bases between. This CDR3 has 11 amino acids. The CDR3 DNA is TGTGCCAGCAGCACCCCCTACGAGCAGTACTTC. Protein: CASSTPYEQYF. The full variable domain, its missing parts supplied by reference TRBV5-6 and TRBJ2-7, is DAGVTQSPTHLIKTRGQQVTLRCSPKSGHDTVSWYQQALGQGPQFIFQYYEEEERQRGNFPDRFSGHQFPNYSSELNVNALLLGDSALYLCASSTPYEQYFGPGTRLTVT.

This rearrangement joins TRBV15 to TRBJ2-5; D unclear. Germline values: CDR1 LNHNV, CDR2 YYDKDF (reference sequence). V dropped 3 bases and J dropped 5 bases, with 10 bases sitting between them. This CDR3 has 13 amino acids. CDR3 bases: TGTGCCACCAGCAGCTCCACCGGGGAGACCCAGTACTTC. It specifies CATSSSTGETQYF.

The rearrangement joins TRBV14 to TRBJ2-1; the match to TRBD2 covers 7 bases. The CDR3 is 18 residues long. With V trimmed by 4 bases and J by 9 bases, 21 bases remained unmatched. Germline V gives CDR1 SGHDN, CDR2 FVKESK. The chain's CDR3 is CASSPGPLTSLKGTEQFF. Written as DNA, the CDR3 is TGTGCCAGCAGCCCTGGGCCCCTGACTAGCTTGAAGGGGACTGAGCAGTTCTTC.

The chain employs TRBV13 and TRBJ2-4; D perhaps matches TRBD1 (8 bases). CDR1 is PRHDT, CDR2 FYEKMQ, per germline (reference sequence). V was shortened by 4 bases and J by 6 bases, with 16 bases between the two germline ends. This CDR3 is built from 15 residues. Here the CDR3 DNA reads TGTGCCAGCAGCTCGGGGGGACAGGCTAGAAACATTCAGTACTTC. This encodes CASSSGGQARNIQYF. The variable domain in full, with the rest retrieved from reference TRBV13 and TRBJ2-4, is AAGVIQSPRHLIKEKRETATLKCYPIPRHDTVYWYQQGPGQDPQFLISFYEKMQSDKGSIPDRFSAQQFSDYHSELNMSSLELGDSALYFCASSSGGQARNIQYFGAGTRLSVL.

The sample holds one count of this clone. V gene TRBV7-8 combines with J gene TRBJ2-7, with 9 bases lining up with TRBD2. The CDR3 loop spans 15 amino acids. Unmatched junction bases numbered 8, after V lost 4 bases and J lost 4 bases. Germline assignment: CDR1 SGHVS and CDR2 FQNEAQ. CDR3 loop: CASSSLAGVKYEQYF. The CDR3 nucleotides are TGTGCCAGCAGCTCCTTAGCGGGAGTGAAGTACGAGCAGTACTTC.

The chain carries TRBV7-8 and TRBJ2-7; tentative D call: TRBD2 (6 bases). From germline, CDR1 is SGHVS and CDR2 FQNEAQ. V shed 2 bases and J shed 5 bases, with 13 bases lying between them. The CDR3 length is 14 residues. The CDR3 DNA sequence: TGTGCCAGCAGCTTAACCGGGAGCAAGGACGAGCAGTACTTC. As protein: CASSLTGSKDEQYF.

The J gene is TRBJ2-7, the V gene TRBV4-1, with D unclear. Deletions cut 1 base from V and 1 base from J, with 11 bases between. This CDR3 contains 15 residues. The V gene's germline CDR1 is MGHRA and CDR2 YSYEKL. The CDR3 DNA reads as TGCGCCAGCAGCCAAGCGACGATGAAATCCTACGAGCAGTACTTC. Its protein product is CASSQATMKSYEQYF.

This chain uses TRBV7-9 with TRBJ1-4, with a weak D call TRBD1 (6 bases). The CDR3 has 14 amino acids. V lost 5 bases to trimming and J lost 8 bases, with 15 bases between them. Germline V CDR1 and CDR2: SEHNR, FQNEAQ (reference sequence). The CDR3 DNA reads TGTGCCAGCAGCCGTGGGGGGCGAGGGGAAAAACTGTTTTTT. The encoded protein is CASSRGGRGEKLFF.

CDR3 sequence: CASSSAADYRTYEQYF. The CDR3 DNA sequence: TGTGCCAGCAGCTCGGCGGCGGACTACAGGACCTACGAGCAGTACTTC. The rearrangement joins TRBV5-6 to TRBJ2-7; tentative D call: TRBD2 (6 bases). The CDR3 is 16 amino acids. Trimming removed 3 bases at V and 2 bases at J, with 18 bases between. Germline V gives CDR1 SGHDT, CDR2 YYEEEE.

The chain combines TRBV27 with TRBJ2-1; 8 bases map to TRBD2. V shed 8 bases, J shed 3 bases, and the junction held 9 bases outside the gene matches. CDR3 length: 15 residues. Germline CDR1 and CDR2: MNHEY and SMNVEV (reference sequence). DNA for the CDR3: TGTGCCAGCTCTTATACGGGAGGGGGCTACAATGAGCAGTTCTTC. It codes for CASSYTGGGYNEQFF.

The gene calls are TRBV7-8 and TRBJ2-1; 12 bases agree with TRBD2. This CDR3 comprises 13 residues. Germline V CDR1 and CDR2: SGHVS, FQNEAQ. With 10 bases clipped from V and 9 bases from J, the junction kept 7 bases outside the gene matches. The CDR3 is CATRTSGMVEQFF. The CDR3 DNA follows: TGTGCCACACGGACTAGCGGGATGGTTGAGCAGTTCTTC.

The chain joins TRBV7-9 to TRBJ1-3; 10 nucleotides line up with TRBD1. Germline V lookup: CDR1 SEHNR, CDR2 FQNEAQ (reference sequence). Germline trimming cut 5 bases from V and 3 bases from J; bases unmatched to any gene: 16. CDR3 length: 19 amino acids. The CDR3 nucleotides are TGTGCCAGCAGCGATCCGGGACAGGGGACGAAACTGGTTGGAAACACCATATATTTT. This gives the protein CASSDPGQGTKLVGNTIYF.

This sequence joins TRBV11-2 and TRBJ2-5, with 7 bases lining up with TRBD2. The end of the DNA fits TRBJ2-7 better, so the J call may be wrong. CDR1 and CDR2 (germline): SGHAT, FQNNGV. This CDR3 spans 15 amino acids. The chain's CDR3 is CASSLGASGHYEQYF. In nucleotides, the CDR3 is TGTGCCAGCAGCTTAGGTGCTAGCGGACACTACGAGCAGTACTTC.

This clone has only a few counts. J is TRBJ2-1 and V is TRBV6-1, with D tentatively TRBD1 (8 bases). Germline CDR1 and CDR2: MNHNS and SASEGT. V lost 4 bases to trimming and J lost 8 bases, with 21 bases between them. This CDR3 has 16 residues. Written as DNA, the CDR3 is TGTGCCAGCAGTGCCACTAGCGCCCAGGGGGCACATGAGCAGTTCTTC. Its translation is CASSATSAQGAHEQFF.